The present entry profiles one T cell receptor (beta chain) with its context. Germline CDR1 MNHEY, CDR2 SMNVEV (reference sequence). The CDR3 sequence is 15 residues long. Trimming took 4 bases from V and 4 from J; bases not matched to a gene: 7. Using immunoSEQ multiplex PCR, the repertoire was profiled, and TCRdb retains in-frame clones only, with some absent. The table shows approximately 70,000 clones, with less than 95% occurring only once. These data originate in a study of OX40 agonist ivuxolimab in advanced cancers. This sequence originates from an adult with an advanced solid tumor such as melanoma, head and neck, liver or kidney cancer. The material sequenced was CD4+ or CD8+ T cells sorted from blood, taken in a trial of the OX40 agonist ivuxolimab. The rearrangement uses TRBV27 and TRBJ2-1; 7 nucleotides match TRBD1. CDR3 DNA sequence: TGTGCCAGCAGTTCCGACAGGGATGGATACAATGAGCAGTTCTTC. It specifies CASSSDRDGYNEQFF.